Each of the 9 T cell receptor beta chains below was sequenced from the same sample in a study of CD8 T cells in ankylosing spondylitis. Findings of the study overall: Ankylosing spondylitis blood seemed to carry a telltale TCR beta motif made of about 8 highly homologous variants.

TCRdb recomputed calls from the 5' RACE reads with MiXCR, one row per CDR3 protein. The repertoire holds more than 650,000 distinct CDR3 sequences, around 11% seen once, with approximately 0.46% in the top ten. Their antigens are not known. The sample consisted of blood, either unsorted or a sorted T cell fraction (not recorded which). The receptors shown here come from a male donor with ankylosing spondylitis.

This clonotype was detected a few times. The chain is built from TRBV7-2 and TRBJ1-4; perhaps TRBD1 as D (6 bases). This CDR3 spans 15 amino acids. V gave up 1 base and J gave up 7 bases, with 13 bases separating them. The germline gives CDR1 SGHTA, CDR2 FQGNSA. The DNA of the CDR3 is TGTGCCAGCAGCTTAGATCAGAACAGGGCTGAAAAACTGTTTTTT. Translating it yields CASSLDQNRAEKLFF.

This chain joins TRBV5-1 and TRBJ1-1, with D unresolved. From germline, CDR1 is SGHRS and CDR2 YFSETQ. This CDR3 has 14 residues. V was clipped by 3 bases and J by 5 bases, with 14 bases between them. Here the CDR3 reads CASSSASVETEAFF. CDR3 sequence (DNA): TGCGCCAGCAGCTCGGCTTCGGTCGAGACTGAAGCTTTCTTT.

This chain joins TRBV6-1 and TRBJ2-3, with TRBD1 matching 7 bases. The CDR3 spans 15 residues. The ends lost 4 bases at V and 3 bases at J; junction bases unmatched: 7. From germline, CDR1 is MNHNS and CDR2 SASEGT. The CDR3 DNA is TGTGCCAGCAGTGGACAGGGCGTTGGGACAGATACGCAGTATTTT. Protein: CASSGQGVGTDTQYF.

This clonotype was observed a handful of times. The chain employs TRBV10-2 and TRBJ2-4, with no clear D. Germline CDR1 WSHSY, CDR2 SAAADI. This CDR3 contains 16 residues. V gave up 3 bases and J gave up 7 bases, with 19 bases separating them. The CDR3 DNA sequence: TGCGCCAGCAGTGACCTCGTCAGGACCGACGGGAACATTCAGTACTTC. Protein: CASSDLVRTDGNIQYF.

The chain is built from TRBV28 and TRBJ2-3; D remains ambiguous. Looked up from germline, CDR1 is MDHEN and CDR2 is SYDVKM. This CDR3 region has 16 residues. Trimming pared 8 bases from V and 3 bases from J, leaving 21 bases between. CDR3 DNA: TGTGCCAGCCAATTCCAGGTAGCCAGGAGAACAGATACGCAGTATTTT. Translation gives CASQFQVARRTDTQYF. Based on the CDR3 plus reference TRBV28 and TRBJ2-3, the full variable domain is DVKVTQSSRYLVKRTGEKVFLECVQDMDHENMFWYRQDPGLGLRLIYFSYDVKMKEKGDIPEGYSVSREKKERFSLILESASTNQTSMYLCASQFQVARRTDTQYFGPGTRLTVL.

J is TRBJ2-2 and V is TRBV4-3, with D perhaps TRBD1 or TRBD2 (5 bases each). Trimming cost V 4 bases and J 4 bases, with 16 bases left between them. The CDR3 extends over 16 amino acids. Germline CDR1 and CDR2: LGHNA and YSLEER. The CDR3 nucleotides are TGCGCCAGCAGCCCAAGGGTGGGGGAAGGCACCGGGGAGCTGTTTTTT. Translation: CASSPRVGEGTGELFF.

V and J are TRBV3-1 and TRBJ1-1; D possibly corresponds to TRBD1 (5 bases). CDR1 and CDR2 from the germline V gene are LGHDT and YNNKEL (reference sequence). The length of the CDR3 is 13 residues. V was trimmed by 0 bases and J by 11 bases, leaving 13 bases between them. In nucleotides, the CDR3 is TGTGCCAGCAGCCAAGATGAGGGGCGTTCGGCTTTCTTT. Translating it yields CASSQDEGRSAFF.

V gene TRBV7-2 combines with J gene TRBJ2-1; TRBD2 matches at 16 bases. Germline lookup yields CDR1 SGHTA and CDR2 FQGNSA. The CDR3 is 17 residues long. Losses at the gene ends were 5 bases for V and 9 bases for J; bases not matched to a gene: 10. For the CDR3, the DNA is TGTGCCAGCAGCGGGACTAGCGGGAGGGTTACCAGGTCTGAGCAGTTCTTC. Protein: CASSGTSGRVTRSEQFF.

J is TRBJ2-7 and V is TRBV6-1; 10 bases agree with TRBD1. Germline values: CDR1 MNHNS, CDR2 SASEGT. The CDR3 is made up of 15 amino acids. V lost 5 bases and J lost 2; bases outside the gene matches: 6. The CDR3 nucleotides read TGTGCCAGCAGTCGCAGGACAGGGGGGACCTACGAGCAGTACTTC. Its translation is CASSRRTGGTYEQYF.